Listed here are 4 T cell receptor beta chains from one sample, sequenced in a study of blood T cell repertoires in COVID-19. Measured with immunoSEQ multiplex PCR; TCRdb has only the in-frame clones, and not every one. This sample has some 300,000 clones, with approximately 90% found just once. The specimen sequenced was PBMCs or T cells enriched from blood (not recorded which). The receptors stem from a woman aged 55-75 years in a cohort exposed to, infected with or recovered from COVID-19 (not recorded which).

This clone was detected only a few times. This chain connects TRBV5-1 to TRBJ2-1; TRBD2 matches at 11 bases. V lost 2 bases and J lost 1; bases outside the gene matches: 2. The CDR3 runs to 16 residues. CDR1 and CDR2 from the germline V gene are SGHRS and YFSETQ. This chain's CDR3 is CASSFLAGGSYNEQFF. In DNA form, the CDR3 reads TGCGCCAGCAGCTTCCTAGCGGGAGGTTCCTACAATGAGCAGTTCTTC.

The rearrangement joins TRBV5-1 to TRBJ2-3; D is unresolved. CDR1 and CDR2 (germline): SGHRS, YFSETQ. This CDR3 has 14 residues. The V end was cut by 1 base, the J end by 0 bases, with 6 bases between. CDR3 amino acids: CASSLYPSTDTQYF. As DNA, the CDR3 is TGCGCCAGCAGCTTGTATCCGAGCACAGATACGCAGTATTTT.

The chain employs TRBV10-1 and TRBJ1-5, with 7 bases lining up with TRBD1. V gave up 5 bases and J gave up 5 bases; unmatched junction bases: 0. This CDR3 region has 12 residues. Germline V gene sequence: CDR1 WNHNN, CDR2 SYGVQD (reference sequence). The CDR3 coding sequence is TGCGCCAGCAGTCAGGGGGATCAGCCCCAGCATTTT. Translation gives CASSQGDQPQHF.

In DNA, the CDR3 is TGTGCCAGCAGCGCCTCCTACCGAACCTACAATGAGCAGTTCTTC. Translation gives CASSASYRTYNEQFF. The J gene is TRBJ2-1, the V gene TRBV7-2, with D unclear. CDR3 length: 15 amino acids. The V and J ends lost 5 bases and 2 bases respectively, with 13 bases between them. The germline gives CDR1 SGHTA, CDR2 FQGNSA.